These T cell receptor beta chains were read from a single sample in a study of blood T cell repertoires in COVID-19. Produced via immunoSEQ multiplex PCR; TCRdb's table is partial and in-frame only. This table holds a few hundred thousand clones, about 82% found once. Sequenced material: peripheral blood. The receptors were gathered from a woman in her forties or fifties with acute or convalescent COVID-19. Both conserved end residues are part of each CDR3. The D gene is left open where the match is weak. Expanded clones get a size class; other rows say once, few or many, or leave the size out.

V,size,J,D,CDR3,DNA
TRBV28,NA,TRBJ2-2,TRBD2,CASSLVAGEISTNTGELFF,TGTGCCAGCAGTCTGGTAGCGGGAGAGATATCAACGAACACCGGGGAGCTGTTTTTT
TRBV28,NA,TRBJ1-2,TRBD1,CASSSSPLRGLSNYGYTF,TGTGCCAGCAGTTCGTCCCCACTTAGGGGGCTAAGTAACTATGGCTACACCTTC
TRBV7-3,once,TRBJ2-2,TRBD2,CASSLLAGIIPGELFF,TGTGCCAGCAGCCTGCTAGCGGGAATTATACCCGGGGAGCTGTTTTTT
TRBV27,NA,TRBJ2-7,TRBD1,CASSPAGTVYEQYF,TGTGCCAGCAGTCCTGCCGGGACAGTCTACGAGCAGTACTTC
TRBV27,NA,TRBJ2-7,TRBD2,CASSRHAGTSGISYF,TGTGCCAGCAGTCGTCACGCCGGGACTAGCGGGATCAGTTACTTC
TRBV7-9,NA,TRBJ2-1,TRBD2,CASSSPGLVGYNEQFF,TGTGCCAGCAGCTCTCCGGGACTAGTGGGCTACAATGAGCAGTTCTTC
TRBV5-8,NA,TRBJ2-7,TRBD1,CASILPGQGSHEQYF,TGTGCCAGCATCCTCCCGGGACAGGGGTCCCACGAGCAGTACTTC
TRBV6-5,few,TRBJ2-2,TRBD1,CASSPDRGTGELFF,TGTGCCAGCAGCCCCGACAGGGGCACCGGGGAGCTGTTTTTT
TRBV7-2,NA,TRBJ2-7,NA,CASSLRLAVSSYEQYF,TGTGCCAGCAGCCTCCGACTGGCGGTAAGCTCCTACGAGCAGTACTTC
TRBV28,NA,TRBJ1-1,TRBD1,CASSVPTGGPEAFF,TGTGCCAGCAGCGTCCCGACAGGGGGGCCTGAAGCTTTCTTT
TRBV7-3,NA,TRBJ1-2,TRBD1,CASSLGPGQGGLGYGYTF,TGTGCCAGCAGCTTGGGGCCCGGACAGGGAGGGTTGGGCTATGGCTACACCTTC
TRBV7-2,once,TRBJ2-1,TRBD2,CASSFQVGLADYNEQFF,TGTGCCAGCAGCTTCCAGGTGGGACTAGCGGATTACAATGAGCAGTTCTTC
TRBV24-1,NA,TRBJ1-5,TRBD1,CATSDPGTGTQPQHF,TGTGCCACCAGTGACCCCGGGACAGGGACACAGCCCCAGCATTTT
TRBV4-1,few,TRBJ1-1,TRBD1,CASSQAVYRGLFFRTEAFF,TGCGCCAGCAGCCAAGCGGTATACAGGGGGCTTTTTTTTCGCACTGAAGCTTTCTTT
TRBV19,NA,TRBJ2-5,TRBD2,CASSPRLAGVETQYF,TGTGCCAGTAGCCCACGACTAGCGGGAGTTGAGACCCAGTACTTC
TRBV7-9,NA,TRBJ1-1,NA,CASSFQQGVTEAFF,TGTGCCAGCAGCTTTCAACAGGGAGTTACTGAAGCTTTCTTT
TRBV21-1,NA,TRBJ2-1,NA,CASSKVGQGDLEQFF,TGTGCCAGCAGCAAAGTGGGACAGGGAGACTTGGAGCAGTTCTTC
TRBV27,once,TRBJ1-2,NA,CASSLMGGNYGYTF,TGTGCCAGCAGTTTAATGGGCGGGAACTATGGCTACACCTTC
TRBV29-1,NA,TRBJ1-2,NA,CSADRNYGYTF,TGCAGCGCCGACAGAAACTATGGCTACACCTTC
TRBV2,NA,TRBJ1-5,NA,CASSDPESQPQHF,TGTGCCAGCAGTGATCCAGAATCTCAGCCCCAGCATTTT
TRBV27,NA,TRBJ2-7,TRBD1,CASSLGPGQGAHEQYF,TGTGCCAGCAGTTTAGGCCCGGGACAGGGGGCTCACGAGCAGTACTTC
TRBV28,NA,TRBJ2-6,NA,CASLDGSSGANVLTF,TGTGCCAGCTTGGACGGGAGCTCTGGGGCCAACGTCCTGACTTTC
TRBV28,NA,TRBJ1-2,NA,CASGGPNRGGYTF,TGTGCCAGCGGAGGGCCTAACCGAGGGGGCTACACCTTC
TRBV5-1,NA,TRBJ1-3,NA,CASSLFTDSGNTIYF,TGCGCCAGCAGCTTGTTCACAGACTCTGGAAACACCATATATTTT
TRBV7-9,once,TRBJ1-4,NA,CASSPPGGEEKLFF,TGTGCCAGCAGCCCTCCAGGTGGTGAGGAAAAACTGTTTTTT
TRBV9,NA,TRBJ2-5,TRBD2,CASSTSGRRGETQYF,TGTGCCAGCAGCACTAGCGGGAGAAGGGGGGAGACCCAGTACTTC
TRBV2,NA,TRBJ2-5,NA,CASSGGTQYF,TGTGCCAGCAGCGGGGGGACCCAGTACTTC
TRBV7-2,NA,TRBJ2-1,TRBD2,CASSRKGLASPEQFF,TGTGCCAGCAGCAGAAAGGGACTAGCATCCCCTGAGCAGTTCTTC